These 3 T cell receptor beta chains were all obtained from the same sample, sequenced in a study of shared clonotypes between healthy human individuals. Some clones are missing from TCRdb's copy, which holds only in-frame ones; the method was immunoSEQ multiplex PCR. The sample gives some 1,600,000 clones, approximately 98% of which show up once; about 0.4% is in the top ten. Sequenced: naive CD4+ T cells sorted from blood. Subset specified: CD45RA+ positively selected. All receptors come from a man in his thirties or forties in good health.

The chain employs TRBV19 and TRBJ1-5, with a possible D match to TRBD1 (6 bases). Germline CDR1 LNHDA, CDR2 SQIVND (reference sequence). CDR3 length: 13 amino acids. V was pared by 4 bases and J by 6 bases, with 10 bases between. The CDR3 spells CASSNREIQPQHF. DNA of the CDR3: TGTGCCAGTAGTAACAGGGAAATTCAGCCCCAGCATTTT.

The chain couples TRBV11-2 to TRBJ2-1, with a tentative D call TRBD1 (5 bases). The CDR3 length is 15 residues. Germline V gene lookup returns CDR1 SGHAT and CDR2 FQNNGV. V shed 3 bases and J shed 5 bases, with 14 bases lying between them. The CDR3 spells CASSLSGYSNNEQFF. The CDR3 DNA is TGTGCCAGCAGCTTGTCAGGGTATTCCAACAATGAGCAGTTCTTC.

The rearrangement joins TRBV6-1 to TRBJ2-2; 7 bases agree with TRBD1. V trimming: 2 bases; J trimming: 5 bases; junction bases outside the gene matches: 8. CDR1 is MNHNS and CDR2 is SASEGT in the germline V gene. The CDR3 is made up of 16 amino acids. CDR3 in amino acids: CASSEQVARGTGELFF. The CDR3 DNA is TGTGCCAGCAGTGAACAGGTGGCCAGGGGGACCGGGGAGCTGTTTTTT.